This T cell receptor (beta chain) came from a study of T cell responses to AZD1222 COVID-19 vaccine. Study-wide points: In the spike-specific TCR repertoire, nearly half reportedly target unmutated variant regions. Females outnumbered males among donors, who were mostly white British; clonal diversity was possibly underestimated. The repertoires were collected only after the peak T cell response.

Clones were read by immunoSEQ multiplex PCR, and TCRdb kept only the in-frame ones, dropping some. This table holds just over 95,000 clones, approximately 88% found once. This CDR3 comprises 13 residues. V was shortened by 3 bases and J by 5 bases, with 7 bases between the two germline ends. Germline V gives CDR1 SNHLY, CDR2 FYNNEI. Comment on this clone: The antigen is undetermined.

The rearrangement uses TRBV2 and TRBJ2-2; unclear D gene. The specimen was peripheral blood, collected on day 0 of AZD1222 vaccination. This TCR came from an adult in good health. This CDR3 is CASSEVGTGELFF. The CDR3 region has the DNA TGTGCCAGCAGTGAGGTGGGAACCGGGGAGCTGTTTTTT. The full variable domain, its missing parts supplied by reference TRBV2 and TRBJ2-2, is EPEVTQTPSHQVTQMGQEVILRCVPISNHLYFYWYRQILGQKVEFLVSFYNNEISEKSEIFDDQFSVERPDGSNFTLKIRSTKLEDSAMYFCASSEVGTGELFFGEGSRLTVL.